The 20 T cell receptor beta chains below were found in one sample sequenced in a study of T cell repertoires in cytomegalovirus infection. TCRdb fed the reads into MiXCR, producing one record per CDR3 protein. The repertoire consists of fewer than 200,000 distinct CDR3 sequences, with 8.5% to 10% occurring once and the leading ten covering approximately 4.6%. Material for sequencing was PBMCs. The receptors derive from a human donor in good health (CMV status not recorded). Some clones in this sample may be carry-over from other donors' samples.

This chain uses TRBV12-3 or TRBV12-4 with TRBJ2-2; TRBD2 aligns across 16 bases. This CDR3 has 15 amino acids. Unmatched junction bases numbered 3, after V lost 10 bases and J lost 4 bases. The CDR3 region is CATGTSGRATGELFF. The CDR3 DNA reads as TGTGCCACCGGGACTAGCGGGAGGGCCACCGGGGAGCTGTTTTTT.

This clonotype was counted at least ten times. In DNA, the CDR3 is TGTGCCAGCAGCTTAGTGAGGACTAGCGGGGAGCAGTTCTTC. Its translation is CASSLVRTSGEQFF. The chain recombines TRBV7-2 with TRBJ2-1; 11 bases align to TRBD2. This CDR3 contains 14 residues. With V trimmed by 1 base and J by 10 bases, 3 bases remained unmatched. The germline V gene encodes CDR1 SGHTA and CDR2 FQGNSA.

The chain has TRBV12-3 or TRBV12-4 and TRBJ2-1; 7 bases align to TRBD2. Trimming at V came to 2 bases and at J to 2 bases, leaving 6 bases not matched to a gene. The CDR3 is 16 amino acids. The CDR3 DNA is TGTGCCAGCAGTTTACGCCGGGGGAGGGCCTACAATGAGCAGTTCTTC. It is translated as CASSLRRGRAYNEQFF.

This clonotype was seen only a few times. The rearrangement joins TRBV7-4 to TRBJ2-1, with 13 bases lining up with TRBD2. Germline V gene data show CDR1 as SGHVT and CDR2 as SQSDAQ. V was clipped by 5 bases and J by 2 bases; unmatched bases: 12. The CDR3 totals 19 residues. The CDR3 is CASSPFRTSGRAAYNEQFF. The CDR3 nucleotides read TGTGCCAGCAGCCCCTTTCGCACTAGCGGGAGGGCCGCCTACAATGAGCAGTTCTTC. The full variable domain, completed using reference TRBV7-4 and TRBJ2-1, is GAGVSQSPRYKVAKRGRDVALRCDSISGHVTLYWYRQTLGQGSEVLTYSQSDAQRDKSGRPSGRFSAERPERSVSTLKIQRTEQGDSAVYLCASSPFRTSGRAAYNEQFFGPGTRLTVL.

This clonotype was recorded only once. The rearrangement links TRBV20-1 to TRBJ2-2; tentative D call: TRBD1 (6 bases). The ends were cut back, 0 bases at V and 1 base at J, with 9 bases in the middle. The V gene's germline CDR1 is DFQATT and CDR2 SNEGSKA (reference sequence). The CDR3 length is 15 residues. The CDR3 region has the DNA TGCAGTGCTAGAGAGGGACATAAGAACACCGGGGAGCTGTTTTTT. This translates into CSAREGHKNTGELFF.

This sequence joins TRBV7-3 and TRBJ1-5; 11 nucleotides align to TRBD1. Germline values: CDR1 SGHTA, CDR2 FQGTGA. V shed 4 bases, J shed 6 bases, and the junction held 5 bases outside the gene matches. The CDR3 covers 15 residues. CDR3 sequence reads: CASSWDRGFSQPQHF. In DNA, the CDR3 is TGTGCCAGCAGCTGGGACAGGGGGTTCAGTCAGCCCCAGCATTTT.

This clonotype was observed at least ten times. The chain has TRBV6-2 or TRBV6-3 and TRBJ2-2; 10 bases map to TRBD2. V lost 6 bases and J lost 7; bases outside the gene matches: 8. Germline V gives CDR1 MNHEY, CDR2 SVGEGT. The CDR3 loop spans 15 amino acids. The CDR3 sequence: CASRGSGRAFGELFF. The CDR3 DNA follows: TGTGCCAGCAGGGGCAGCGGGAGGGCCTTCGGGGAGCTGTTTTTT.

This clonotype occurred many times. The V call is TRBV5-1, the J call TRBJ1-4, with 9 bases that match TRBD1. CDR3 length: 17 residues. The V gene's germline CDR1 is SGHRS and CDR2 YFSETQ. With 0 bases clipped from V and 6 bases from J, the junction kept 9 bases outside the gene matches. The CDR3 sequence: CASSLVETGGAYEKLFF. CDR3 nucleotide sequence: TGCGCCAGCAGCTTGGTGGAAACAGGGGGCGCCTATGAAAAACTGTTTTTT.

This clonotype was seen many times. The chain uses TRBV12-3 or TRBV12-4 and TRBJ2-1, with 8 nucleotides matching TRBD2. V gave up 4 bases and J gave up 5 bases; unmatched junction bases: 7. The CDR3 is 15 residues long. The CDR3 DNA sequence: TGTGCCAGCAGTTCAACGGGAGGGCCTAACAATGAGCAGTTCTTC. Encoded protein: CASSSTGGPNNEQFF.

This clonotype was seen at least ten times. The CDR3 reads CASSLRQGGAYEQYF. CDR3 bases: TGTGCCAGCAGTTTACGACAGGGGGGGGCCTACGAGCAGTACTTC. This rearrangement joins TRBV28 to TRBJ2-7; 9 bases agree with TRBD1. J lost 2 bases, V lost 2 bases, and 4 bases had no gene match. CDR1 is MDHEN, CDR2 SYDVKM, per germline. The CDR3 spans 15 residues.

This clonotype was seen a handful of times. The V call is TRBV19, the J call TRBJ2-1, with D uncertain. Germline CDR1 is LNHDA and CDR2 is SQIVND (reference sequence). This CDR3 has 13 residues. V was trimmed by 3 bases and J by 6 bases, leaving 9 bases between them. The CDR3: CASSINRFNEQFF. In DNA form, the CDR3 reads TGTGCCAGTAGTATTAACCGGTTCAATGAGCAGTTCTTC.

The J gene is TRBJ2-7, the V gene TRBV19, with 8 bases that match TRBD1. From germline, CDR1 is LNHDA and CDR2 SQIVND (reference sequence). The ends lost 4 bases at V and 2 bases at J; junction bases unmatched: 7. The CDR3 consists of 15 residues. The CDR3 region is CASSSAGTGPYEQYF. The CDR3 bases are TGTGCCAGTAGTAGCGCCGGGACAGGACCCTACGAGCAGTACTTC.

A few counts support this clonotype. The V and J genes are TRBV28 and TRBJ2-3; 10 positions match TRBD2. CDR3 length: 15 amino acids. Germline lookup yields CDR1 MDHEN and CDR2 SYDVKM. The V gene end was trimmed by 6 bases and the J gene end by 2 bases; junction bases not matched to a gene: 5. The CDR3 sequence is CASRISGRNTDTQYF. The CDR3 nucleotides read TGTGCCAGCAGGATTAGCGGGAGGAACACAGATACGCAGTATTTT.

This clonotype was counted between two and nine times. This chain uses TRBV28 with TRBJ2-1; a possible D gene is TRBD1 (8 bases). The germline V gene has CDR1 MDHEN and CDR2 SYDVKM. CDR3 length equals 13 residues. The V end was cut by 2 bases, the J end by 15 bases, with 17 bases between. DNA for the CDR3: TGTGCCAGCAGTTTAACAGGGGGAGGGCCAGGGTTCTTC. It translates to CASSLTGGGPGFF.

This clonotype was detected only a few times. The V call is TRBV20-1, the J call TRBJ2-1; 16 bases are shared with TRBD2. CDR1 is DFQATT and CDR2 is SNEGSKA in the germline V gene (reference sequence). CDR3 length equals 16 residues. CDR3 region: CRAQPGTSGGGHEQFF. DNA of the CDR3: TGCAGAGCGCAACCGGGGACTAGCGGGGGGGGGCATGAGCAGTTCTTC.

The chain joins TRBV12-3 or TRBV12-4 to TRBJ1-6, with 8 bases aligning to TRBD1. V shed 2 bases, J shed 10 bases, and the junction held 7 bases outside the gene matches. CDR3 length: 15 amino acids. The CDR3 region is CASSLRAGGRSPLHF. The CDR3 coding sequence is TGTGCCAGCAGTTTAAGGGCAGGGGGCAGATCACCCCTCCACTTT.

This clonotype was observed many times. This chain uses TRBV5-6 with TRBJ1-2; D remains ambiguous. V dropped 0 bases and J dropped 1 base, with 4 bases sitting between them. The CDR3 covers 13 residues. Germline CDR1 is SGHDT and CDR2 is YYEEEE. In nucleotides, the CDR3 is TGTGCCAGCAGCTTGGAAGTTAACTATGGCTACACCTTC. This codes for CASSLEVNYGYTF.

This rearrangement joins TRBV6-4 to TRBJ2-1; tentative D call: TRBD2 (6 bases). Germline V gene sequence: CDR1 MRHNA, CDR2 SNTAGT. V was cut by 0 bases and J by 5 bases, with 11 bases left in between. The CDR3 contains 15 residues. CDR3 sequence (DNA): TGTGCCAGCAGTGACTCGGTGGGGGGACACAATGAGCAGTTCTTC. Translated, it gives CASSDSVGGHNEQFF.

This sequence joins TRBV5-1 and TRBJ2-2, with 9 nucleotides matching TRBD2. The V and J ends lost 0 bases and 4 bases, in that order; junction bases with no gene match: 7. The V gene's germline CDR1 is SGHRS and CDR2 YFSETQ. This CDR3 is built from 17 residues. Here the CDR3 reads CASSLVGGRAGTGELFF. CDR3 DNA: TGCGCCAGCAGCTTGGTGGGCGGGAGGGCCGGCACCGGGGAGCTGTTTTTT.

This clonotype was observed a handful of times. The V gene is TRBV19, the J gene TRBJ1-5; unclear D gene. CDR1 is LNHDA, CDR2 SQIVND, per germline (reference sequence). The length of the CDR3 is 15 residues. Trimming removed 3 bases at V and 4 bases at J, with 13 bases between. CDR3 sequence: CASSMRFMGNQPQHF. The DNA for the CDR3 is TGTGCCAGTAGTATGCGATTTATGGGTAATCAGCCCCAGCATTTT.